These T cell receptor beta chains were read from a single sample in a study of CD8 T cell repertoires and HIV-1 epitope variants. No cognate antigen is known for these TCRs. Assay: immunoSEQ multiplex PCR; the TCRdb copy retains only in-frame clones and omits some. The sample carries roughly 5,400 clones, about 67% recorded once. What was sequenced was cultured CD8+ T cells derived from PBMCs. All receptors derive from a male donor with HIV. Both conserved end residues are part of each CDR3. Rows may omit the clone size; those that give it use once, few, many or a size class.

>TRBJ2-3|-|TRBV28
CASRYTDTQYF
>TRBJ2-7|-|TRBV6-1
CASSGTGYEQYF
>TRBJ2-7|-|TRBV7-1
CASSLGQYLREQYF
>TRBJ2-7|-|TRBV5-6
CASSLRAGEQYF
>TRBJ1-1|few|TRBV6-5
CASSYANRGMNTEAFF
>TRBJ1-2|-|TRBV7-9
CASSFSDSYYGYTF
>TRBJ1-3|few|TRBV5-4
CASSPRQGPGNTIYF
>TRBJ2-7|-|TRBV6-1
CASSGGGGYPEQYF
>TRBJ1-4|-|TRBV7-9
CASTNLRDQNEKLFF
>TRBJ2-2|-|TRBV11-3
CASSFRGETGELFF
>TRBJ1-2|-|TRBV6-5
CASSQQGAFYGYTF
>TRBJ2-3|-|TRBV5-6
CASSVIQGADTQYF
>TRBJ2-1|-|TRBV30
CAWTGFDYNEQFF
>TRBJ1-1|once|TRBV10-1
CASSESGTAEAFF
>TRBJ2-7|-|TRBV9
CASSGTSGGATDEQYF
>TRBJ2-7|once|TRBV10-3
CAISESKLSSEQYF
>TRBJ1-3|-|TRBV19
CASSRGTGSSGNTIYF
>TRBJ2-7|few|TRBV27
CASSLALSYEQYF
>TRBJ2-1|-|TRBV7-6
CASSLVGSLYEQFF